These 19 T cell receptor beta chains were sequenced from one sample in a study of response to subunit inactivated influenza vaccine (dated by TCRdb to 2016 to 2019). To prepare the library, RT-PCR was applied. The run used an Illumina HiSeq 2500. TCRdb took the public reads, trimmed them with fastp at Q25, ran MiXCR for clone calling and kept in-frame beta chains. Under each unique CDR3 protein, matching rows form one entry showing the most common genes and DNA. Counted in this sample were around 170,000 distinct CDR3 sequences; around 11% of them appeared once. The biggest ten clones account for about a third of the sample. The source was CD8+ T cells sorted from PBMCs, collected approximately 25 months after vaccination. These receptors originate from a man aged 50-75 years who received an inactivated influenza vaccine. Donor details come from another sample of the same person, matched by shared clones.

V is TRBV12-3 or TRBV12-4 and J is TRBJ2-2; perhaps TRBD1 as D (7 bases). The V gene lost 5 bases and the J gene lost 1 base, with 14 bases spanning the gap. CDR3 size: 16 residues. CDR3 residues: CASSRRGQRNTGELFF. The CDR3 nucleotides read TGTGCCAGCAGTAGGCGGGGACAGAGGAACACCGGGGAGCTGTTTTTT.

The chain links TRBV27 to TRBJ2-1, with 10 bases identical to TRBD2. The J segment lost 10 bases and the V segment lost 6 bases, leaving 3 bases of the junction unmatched. The CDR3 length is 12 residues. Germline values: CDR1 MNHEY, CDR2 SMNVEV (reference sequence). The CDR3 loop reads CASRGLAREQFF. The CDR3 coding sequence is TGTGCCAGCAGGGGACTAGCGAGAGAGCAGTTCTTC.

This sequence joins TRBV24-1 and TRBJ2-7; no reliable D call. Trimming stripped 0 bases from V and 0 bases from J, with 11 bases between. Germline-derived CDR1 and CDR2 are KGHDR and SFDVKD. This CDR3 has 16 residues. The CDR3 DNA is TGTGCCACCAGTGATTTGCAGAGCAGGAGCTCCTACGAGCAGTACTTC. Translating gives CATSDLQSRSSYEQYF.

This clonotype was observed a handful of times. This chain uses TRBV27 with TRBJ2-2, with D hard to call. V was clipped by 3 bases and J by 2 bases, with 7 bases between them. There are 14 residues in the CDR3. CDR1 MNHEY and CDR2 SMNVEV come from the germline V gene (reference sequence). The CDR3 coding sequence is TGTGCCAGCAGTTTTTTAGCAAACACCGGGGAGCTGTTTTTT. Encoded protein: CASSFLANTGELFF.

This clonotype appeared many times. The CDR3 DNA reads as TGCAGCGTAATACCGGGACTAGGCGCTCGGCAGACCCAGTACTTC. Protein sequence: CSVIPGLGARQTQYF. The J gene is TRBJ2-5, the V gene TRBV29-1; TRBD2 agrees at 8 bases. The V gene's germline CDR1 is SQVTM and CDR2 ANQGSEA. The CDR3 totals 15 residues. The V segment lost 6 bases and the J segment 6 bases; nucleotides outside the gene matches: 15.

J is TRBJ2-1 and V is TRBV7-9, with 8 bases that match TRBD2. Germline V gene sequence: CDR1 SEHNR, CDR2 FQNEAQ (reference sequence). The CDR3 is 12 amino acids. J lost 10 bases, V lost 3 bases, and 2 bases had no gene match. Written as DNA, the CDR3 is TGTGCCAGCAGCTTTTTAGCGGGGGAGCAGTTCTTC. It specifies CASSFLAGEQFF.

In this sample, this clonotype turned up a few times. The chain has TRBV6-1 and TRBJ1-1; D call uncertain. Germline V gene sequence: CDR1 MNHNS, CDR2 SASEGT. The CDR3 length is 11 residues. V gave up 7 bases and J gave up 5 bases, with 8 bases separating them. The CDR3, as DNA: TGTGCCAGCATAAGGGCAACTGAAGCTTTCTTT. It encodes CASIRATEAFF.

V usage is TRBV12-3 or TRBV12-4 and J usage is TRBJ1-2; 8 bases fit TRBD1. V lost 2 bases and J lost 4; bases outside the gene matches: 9. The CDR3 consists of 16 residues. The CDR3 loop is CASSLYRGSNIYGYTF. In nucleotides, the CDR3 is TGTGCCAGCAGTTTATACAGGGGGTCGAATATCTATGGCTACACCTTC.

The table lists this clonotype with many counts. This rearrangement joins TRBV29-1 to TRBJ2-1, with 14 bases lining up with TRBD2. The length of the CDR3 is 16 residues. Germline assignment: CDR1 SQVTM and CDR2 ANQGSEA. With 3 bases clipped from V and 5 bases from J, the junction kept 6 bases outside the gene matches. The CDR3, as DNA: TGCAGCGTTGAGGGACTAGCGGGAGTAATTGACAATGAGCAGTTCTTC. It encodes CSVEGLAGVIDNEQFF.

The chain employs TRBV6-5 and TRBJ2-7; 12 bases match TRBD2. Germline V gene lookup returns CDR1 MNHEY and CDR2 SVGAGI. The CDR3 contains 16 residues. Trimming removed 2 bases from V and 3 bases from J; junction bases left unmatched: 5. CDR3 sequence: CASSYELAGGRYEQYF. The CDR3, as DNA: TGTGCCAGCAGTTACGAGCTAGCGGGAGGGCGCTACGAGCAGTACTTC.

This chain connects TRBV21-1 to TRBJ1-1. TRBV21-1 is shown as a pseudogene. This CDR3 has 12 residues. The CDR3 reads CASRKGVTEAFF. The CDR3 DNA sequence: TGTGCCAGCAGGAAAGGGGTAACTGAAGCTTTCTTT.

This clonotype was detected ten times or more. The chain employs TRBV7-9 and TRBJ2-7, with TRBD1 identical over 10 bases. The CDR3 runs 15 residues. CDR1 and CDR2 (germline): SEHNR, FQNEAQ (reference sequence). The junction had 3 bases not matched to a gene; V was cut back by 2 bases and J by 2 bases. The CDR3 here is CASSLRDRGPYEQYF. The CDR3 bases are TGTGCCAGCAGCTTAAGGGACAGGGGACCCTACGAGCAGTACTTC. The full variable domain, with the rest looked up from reference TRBV7-9 and TRBJ2-7, is DTGVSQNPRHKITKRGQNVTFRCDPISEHNRLYWYRQTLGQGPEFLTYFQNEAQLEKSRLLSDRFSAERPKGSFSTLEIQRTEQGDSAMYLCASSLRDRGPYEQYFGPGTRLTVT.

The CDR3 region has the DNA TGTGCCAGCAGTGACTTTTACGAGCAGTACTTC. This sequence encodes CASSDFYEQYF. The chain is built from TRBV25-1 and TRBJ2-7; D uncertain. From germline, CDR1 is MGHDK and CDR2 SYGVNS. V gave up 3 bases and J gave up 4 bases, with 4 bases separating them. The CDR3 sequence is 11 residues long.

In this sample, this clonotype turned up many times. The rearrangement uses TRBV5-8 and TRBJ2-1; 9 nucleotides line up with TRBD2. This CDR3 has 15 residues. Germline CDR1 is SGHTS and CDR2 is YDEGEE. Unmatched junction bases numbered 5, after V lost 0 bases and J lost 7 bases. The CDR3 sequence is CASSLAAGGQNEQFF. The CDR3 nucleotides are TGTGCCAGCAGCTTGGCGGCGGGGGGGCAGAATGAGCAGTTCTTC. Using reference TRBV5-8 and TRBJ2-1 for the parts outside the CDR3, the full variable domain is EAGVTQSPTHLIKTRGQQATLRCSPISGHTSVYWYQQALGLGLQFLLWYDEGEERNRGNFPPRFSGRQFPNYSSELNVNALELEDSALYLCASSLAAGGQNEQFFGPGTRLTVL.

Only a few counts were recorded for this clonotype. The rearrangement links TRBV20-1 to TRBJ2-5, with 10 bases aligning to TRBD2. V dropped 0 bases and J dropped 5; count of bases not matched to a gene: 6. Germline assignment: CDR1 DFQATT and CDR2 SNEGSKA (reference sequence). This CDR3 is built from 15 residues. DNA of the CDR3: TGCAGTGCTAGAGATGGGAGCGGGAGGGGTGAGACCCAGTACTTC. Its translation: CSARDGSGRGETQYF.

This clonotype was found many times. This chain joins TRBV7-8 and TRBJ2-1; TRBD2 matches at 7 bases. This CDR3 contains 17 residues. CDR1 is SGHVS, CDR2 FQNEAQ, per germline. The J segment lost 7 bases and the V segment lost 5 bases, leaving 17 bases of the junction unmatched. The CDR3 DNA follows: TGTGCCAGCAGCCCATGGACTCGAGCGGGGCTATTGAATGAGCAGTTCTTC. It yields the protein CASSPWTRAGLLNEQFF.

The chain couples TRBV28 to TRBJ2-3; 9 bases map to TRBD2. Germline loops: CDR1 MDHEN, CDR2 SYDVKM. V lost 2 bases to trimming and J lost 0 bases; unmatched junction nucleotides: 9. The CDR3 contains 18 residues. CDR3 residues: CASSLQAGGRTSTDTQYF. The DNA for the CDR3 is TGTGCCAGCAGTTTACAGGCGGGGGGGAGGACTAGCACAGATACGCAGTATTTT.

The rearrangement uses TRBV12-3 or TRBV12-4 and TRBJ2-3; 9 nucleotides match TRBD1. The CDR3 has 15 amino acids. V lost 6 bases and J lost 1; bases outside the gene matches: 5. The CDR3 spells CASSNRGRRTDTQYF. CDR3 sequence (DNA): TGTGCCAGCAGCAACAGGGGGCGCCGCACAGATACGCAGTATTTT.

The sample holds a few counts of this clonotype. CDR3 protein: CASSLDSNTEAFF. Written as DNA, the CDR3 is TGTGCCAGCAGCCTCGACAGTAACACTGAAGCTTTCTTT. This sequence joins TRBV7-9 and TRBJ1-1, with D possibly being TRBD1 (5 bases). The V and J ends lost 5 bases and 2 bases respectively, with 9 bases between them. The CDR3 covers 13 residues. CDR1 is SEHNR, CDR2 FQNEAQ, per germline (reference sequence).